The 19 T cell receptor beta chains below come from one sample, sequenced in a study of T cells in Graves' hyperthyroidism and ophthalmopathy. RNA transcripts served as the template for amplifying TCR beta CDR3 regions. Carried out on the TCR CDR3, a first-round RT-PCR used the HTBI primer set. Via MiXCR, TCRdb re-called the multiplex PCR reads, giving one row per CDR3 protein. The sample lists hundreds of thousands of distinct CDR3 sequences, roughly 37% occurring once. The sequencing input was blood. These receptors were collected from a man between 18 and 35 years old with Graves' hyperthyroidism.

This clonotype has at least ten counts. The chain combines TRBV10-3 with TRBJ1-2, with D tentatively TRBD1 (5 bases). This CDR3 region has 13 residues. The V and J ends lost 0 bases and 6 bases respectively, with 8 bases between them. Looked up from germline, CDR1 is ENHRY and CDR2 is SYGVKD. The CDR3, as DNA: TGTGCCATCAGTGAGTCGCGGGGGAATGGCTACACCTTC. Protein product: CAISESRGNGYTF.

This clonotype was seen a handful of times. This chain connects TRBV12-3 or TRBV12-4 to TRBJ2-7; a weak D match, TRBD1 (5 bases). The CDR3 contains 15 residues. V was pared by 4 bases and J by 1 base, with 14 bases between. The CDR3 protein is CASSYSGHRSYEQYF. CDR3 nucleotide sequence: TGTGCCAGCAGTTACTCAGGACACCGATCCTACGAGCAGTACTTC.

The rearrangement links TRBV5-1 to TRBJ1-1, with no clear D. Germline V gives CDR1 SGHRS, CDR2 YFSETQ. The CDR3 loop spans 15 amino acids. Trimming shortened V by 4 bases and J by 2 bases, and 15 bases separated the two germline ends. The CDR3 coding sequence is TGCGCCAGCAGCCACACTCGGCAGGCAAACACTGAAGCTTTCTTT. Translating gives CASSHTRQANTEAFF. Using reference TRBV5-1 and TRBJ1-1 for the parts outside the CDR3, the full variable domain is KAGVTQTPRYLIKTRGQQVTLSCSPISGHRSVSWYQQTPGQGLQFLFEYFSETQRNKGNFPGRFSGRQFSNSRSEMNVSTLELGDSALYLCASSHTRQANTEAFFGQGTRLTVV.

This clonotype was counted ten times or more. This sequence joins TRBV7-6 and TRBJ1-1; unclear D gene. The V gene's germline CDR1 is SGHVS and CDR2 FNYEAQ. This CDR3 region has 13 residues. V was cut by 7 bases and J by 6 bases, with 15 bases left in between. The chain's CDR3 is CASTPLRSAEAFF. The CDR3, as DNA: TGTGCCAGCACCCCCCTTCGGAGCGCTGAAGCTTTCTTT.

A word on this clonotype: A read error may explain this, as a much larger clone is one base away. This rearrangement joins TRBV7-9 to TRBJ2-2; D is ambiguous. V lost 6 bases, J lost 4 bases, and 6 bases lay in between. There are 12 residues in the CDR3. Germline lookup yields CDR1 SEHNR and CDR2 FQNEAQ (reference sequence). CDR3 in DNA: TGTGCCAGCAGACAGATCACCGGGGAGCTGTTTTTT. Protein: CASRQITGELFF.

This clonotype was seen many times. The chain joins TRBV7-6 to TRBJ1-2; maybe TRBD1 (5 bases). The CDR3 consists of 13 residues. V was clipped by 6 bases and J by 2 bases, with 10 bases between them. Germline CDR1 and CDR2: SGHVS and FNYEAQ. This chain's CDR3 is CASRGGDNYGYTF. CDR3 coding DNA: TGTGCCAGCAGGGGAGGGGACAACTATGGCTACACCTTC. Complete variable domain (other parts from reference TRBV7-6 and TRBJ1-2): GAGVSQSPRYKVTKRGQDVALRCDPISGHVSLYWYRQALGQGPEFLTYFNYEAQQDKSGLPNDRFSAERPEGSISTLTIQRTEQRDSAMYRCASRGGDNYGYTFGSGTRLTVV.

The V call is TRBV4-1, the J call TRBJ2-5; D may be TRBD1 or TRBD2 (5 bases each). The length of the CDR3 is 13 residues. Germline CDR1 reads MGHRA; CDR2 reads YSYEKL. V dropped 4 bases and J dropped 5 bases, with 11 bases sitting between them. CDR3 in amino acids: CASSLGVMETQYF. The CDR3 coding sequence is TGCGCCAGCAGCCTGGGGGTGATGGAGACCCAGTACTTC.

This clonotype showed up just a few times. The chain uses TRBV5-1 and TRBJ1-6; 8 bases are shared with TRBD1. CDR3 size: 16 residues. Trimming cost V 0 bases and J 6 bases; bases outside gene matches: 5. CDR1 is SGHRS, CDR2 YFSETQ, per germline. The CDR3 region has the DNA TGCGCCAGCAGCTTGGCCGCAGGGGGCTCTAATTCACCCCTCCACTTT. As protein: CASSLAAGGSNSPLHF.

V gene TRBV2 combines with J gene TRBJ2-2; D is uncertain. Trimming left V 6 bases short and J 4 bases short, with 12 bases between. This CDR3 contains 14 residues. Germline V gives CDR1 SNHLY, CDR2 FYNNEI. The CDR3 DNA is TGTGCCAGCAGCGTCCGATCCCGCACCGGGGAGCTGTTTTTT. This translates into CASSVRSRTGELFF.

This chain joins TRBV20-1 and TRBJ1-2; no firm D call. Germline values: CDR1 DFQATT, CDR2 SNEGSKA (reference sequence). V shed 6 bases and J shed 9 bases, with 14 bases lying between them. This CDR3 comprises 11 residues. CDR3 in DNA: TGCAGTGCGCTAATCGGCGGGCGCTACACCTTC. Protein sequence: CSALIGGRYTF.

The chain combines TRBV7-9 with TRBJ2-2; tentatively, D is TRBD1 or TRBD2 (5 bases each). Germline values: CDR1 SEHNR, CDR2 FQNEAQ (reference sequence). Trimming cost V 5 bases and J 4 bases, with 17 bases left between them. The CDR3 length is 16 residues. The CDR3, as DNA: TGTGCCAGCAGCGCAACAGGCAACGGGATCACCGGGGAGCTGTTTTTT. Protein sequence: CASSATGNGITGELFF. Combining the CDR3 with reference TRBV7-9 and TRBJ2-2 gives the whole variable domain DTGVSQNPRHKITKRGQNVTFRCDPISEHNRLYWYRQTLGQGPEFLTYFQNEAQLEKSRLLSDRFSAERPKGSFSTLEIQRTEQGDSAMYLCASSATGNGITGELFFGEGSRLTVL.

This clonotype has at least ten counts. The chain carries TRBV7-2 and TRBJ1-3, with D unclear. The CDR3 extends over 15 amino acids. V was trimmed by 1 base and J by 4 bases, leaving 11 bases between them. Per the germline V gene, CDR1 is SGHTA and CDR2 is FQGNSA. CDR3 residues: CASSLEAFPGNTIYF. The CDR3 nucleotides are TGTGCCAGCAGCTTAGAGGCGTTTCCAGGAAACACCATATATTTT.

The chain combines TRBV2 with TRBJ2-5; the match to TRBD2 covers 9 bases. Germline assignment: CDR1 SNHLY and CDR2 FYNNEI. The CDR3 runs 13 residues. V was clipped by 11 bases and J by 5 bases; unmatched bases: 9. CDR3 in amino acids: CAGDSGGKETQYF. CDR3 coding DNA: TGTGCCGGAGATAGCGGGGGCAAGGAGACCCAGTACTTC.

This clonotype has ten or more counts. The genes are TRBV7-9 and TRBJ1-5; the D gene is possibly TRBD1 (5 bases). Trimming shortened V by 5 bases and J by 6 bases, and 20 bases separated the two germline ends. Germline CDR1 and CDR2: SEHNR and FQNEAQ (reference sequence). The CDR3 length is 16 residues. CDR3 amino acids: CASSRTQGTVSQPQHF. CDR3 in DNA: TGTGCCAGCAGCCGCACCCAGGGAACAGTTAGTCAGCCCCAGCATTTT.

The chain has TRBV29-1 and TRBJ2-3; 8 bases map to TRBD1. With V trimmed by 6 bases and J by 4 bases, 9 bases remained unmatched. The germline V gene encodes CDR1 SQVTM and CDR2 ANQGSEA. The length of the CDR3 is 14 residues. The DNA for the CDR3 is TGCAGCGTGTCCGTCGACAGGGGCTCAGATACGCAGTATTTT. Encoded protein: CSVSVDRGSDTQYF.

Concerning this clonotype: The junction departs from the called germline gene at one end, perhaps through a read error. The chain combines TRBV25-1 with TRBJ1-1; D perhaps matches TRBD1 (5 bases). The CDR3 consists of 17 residues. Germline assignment: CDR1 MGHDK and CDR2 SYGVNS. The CDR3 sequence: CASSAHSWARVNTEAFF. CDR3 coding DNA: TGTGCCAGCAGTGCACACTCTTGGGCCAGGGTGAACACTGAAGCCTTCTTT.

The sample holds a few counts of this clonotype. This rearrangement joins TRBV7-9 to TRBJ2-5, with D maybe TRBD2 (5 bases). Trimming removed 4 bases at V and 5 bases at J, with 11 bases between. The CDR3 has 13 residues. CDR1 is SEHNR and CDR2 is FQNEAQ in the germline V gene (reference sequence). The CDR3 nucleotides are TGTGCCAGCAGCTCCGGGGTGCTCGAGACCCAGTACTTC. Translating it yields CASSSGVLETQYF.

This clonotype was found a few times. This chain uses TRBV20-1 with TRBJ2-5; TRBD2 matches at 11 bases. The CDR3 spans 16 residues. Trimming took 0 bases from V and 1 from J; bases not matched to a gene: 4. Germline V CDR1 and CDR2: DFQATT, SNEGSKA (reference sequence). The CDR3 region has the DNA TGCAGTGCTAGAGACCTGACTAGCGGGACCCAAGAGACCCAGTACTTC. Protein sequence: CSARDLTSGTQETQYF.

Of note for this clonotype: This may be a read error: a much more frequent sequence differs by one nucleotide. The J gene is TRBJ1-1, the V gene TRBV10-2; D gene uncertain. This CDR3 has 13 residues. Germline values: CDR1 WSHSY, CDR2 SAAADI. The CDR3 DNA sequence: TGCGCCAACAGTGATTCGGCAACCGATTTGGGTTTCTTT. This encodes CANSDSATDLGFF.